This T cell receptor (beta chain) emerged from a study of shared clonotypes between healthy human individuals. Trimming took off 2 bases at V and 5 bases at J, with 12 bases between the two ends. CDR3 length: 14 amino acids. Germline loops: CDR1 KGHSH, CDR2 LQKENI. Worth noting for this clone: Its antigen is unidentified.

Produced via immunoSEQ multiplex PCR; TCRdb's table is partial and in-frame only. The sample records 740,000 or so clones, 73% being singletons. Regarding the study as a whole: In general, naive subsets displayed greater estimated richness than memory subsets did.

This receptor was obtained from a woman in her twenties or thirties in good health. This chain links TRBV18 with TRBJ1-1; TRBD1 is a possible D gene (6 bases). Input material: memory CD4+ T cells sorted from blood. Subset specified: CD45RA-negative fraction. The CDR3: CASSPAGHGTEAFF. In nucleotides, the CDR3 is TGTGCCAGCTCACCAGCGGGACACGGTACTGAAGCTTTCTTT.